This T cell receptor (beta chain) came from a study of T cells in localized non-small cell lung cancer. Turning to this clone: As yet, its antigen is unknown.

General study points: Longer survival (overall) was linked to higher T cell density in blood. Adjacent lung tissue had a median approximately 57 of the top 100 clones found in the tumor. Peak T cell clonality was found in uninvolved adjacent lung, exceeding tumor.

The assay was immunoSEQ multiplex PCR, and TCRdb's table has in-frame clones only and misses some. The sample has 1,800 or so clones, 27% seen once. The source is a woman aged 40-70 years with stage I lung adenocarcinoma. The sequenced sample was lung tumor tissue, obtained before any cancer treatment.

CDR3 region: CASRLQSANTGELFF. CDR3 nucleotide sequence: TGTGCCAGCAGGCTACAAAGCGCGAACACCGGGGAGCTGTTTTTT. The chain carries TRBV9 and TRBJ2-2; no clear D gene. Germline values: CDR1 SGDLS, CDR2 YYNGEE. V was cut by 5 bases and J by 0 bases, with 11 bases left in between. This CDR3 has 15 residues.